The T cell receptor beta chain described here comes from a study of cytomegalovirus exposure and HLA in healthy donors. Primers: 60 Vbeta forward and 13 Jbeta reverse. Repertoires were generated with immunoSEQ multiplex PCR, while TCRdb's copy carries only in-frame clones and drops some. The sample includes over 150,000 clones, less than 90% seen only once; the top ten take 0.38%. This clonotype was obtained from a boy aged 2-9 years in good health and CMV-seronegative. Sequences were obtained from PBMCs.

The CDR3: CASSLGPGQGNYNEQFF. Written as DNA, the CDR3 is TGTGCCAGCAGCTTGGGTCCGGGACAGGGGAACTACAATGAGCAGTTCTTC. The chain links TRBV5-4 to TRBJ2-1; 10 bases match TRBD1. The V segment lost 0 bases and the J segment 3 bases; nucleotides outside the gene matches: 6. The CDR3 has 17 residues. From germline, CDR1 is SGHNT and CDR2 YYREEE (reference sequence).